This entry is about one T cell receptor (beta chain). This clonotype was seen at least ten times. The antigen it recognizes is unknown. Per-base quality was not reported, and no clone a single base away is much larger than it. The data are from a study of T cell repertoires in cytomegalovirus infection (dated by TCRdb to about 2019). Concerning the study at large: The HLA type of each donor mattered for the analysis, because public TCR beta signatures pointed to carriage of CMV infection along with the matching HLA type. General study outcomes and caveats: In both this cohort and an independent approximately 400-donor cohort, the cumulative frequency of public TCR beta family members distinguished carriers of CMV infection plus the relevant HLA type. The ex vivo response was dominated by HLA-C-restricted CMV-specific TCR beta clonotypes, which also provided the single most frequent clonotype in two of eight donors.

From the cysteine up to the phenylalanine, the CDR3 has a length of 17 residues. Only the CDR3 portion is preserved as DNA: 51 bases, with reading frame beginning at the first base. Per the germline V gene, MDHEN is the CDR1 and SYDVKM is the CDR2. The junction shows trimming of 4 bases on V and 2 bases on J, plus 18 bases between the germline ends. The reads were generated on an Illumina HiSeq 1500. TCRdb applied fastp at Q25 and MiXCR to the public reads, then kept only in-frame beta chains. Each entry is one CDR3 protein sequence, shown with its most common DNA and genes. Within this sample are some 130,000 distinct CDR3 sequences, with more than 7% of them counted one time only. Jointly, the top ten make up about 9.5% of the sample.

This TCR was recovered from a human donor in good health (CMV status not recorded). Some clones in this sample may be carry-over from other donors' samples. Input material: PBMCs. The chain joins TRBV28 to TRBJ1-5, with a tentative D gene TRBD1 over 6 matching bases. CDR3 reads: CASSSTGRRGGNQPQHF. The nucleotide sequence reads TGTGCCAGCAGTTCGACAGGCCGTCGGGGGGGCAATCAGCCCCAGCATTTT. The full variable domain, with segments outside the CDR3 supplied by the reference TRBV28 and TRBJ1-5 proteins, appears as DVKVTQSSRYLVKRTGEKVFLECVQDMDHENMFWYRQDPGLGLRLIYFSYDVKMKEKGDIPEGYSVSREKKERFSLILESASTNQTSMYLCASSSTGRRGGNQPQHFGDGTRLSIL.